The TCR beta chain under discussion was sequenced for a study of T cell responses to AZD1222 COVID-19 vaccine. Assay used: immunoSEQ multiplex PCR; TCRdb lists only in-frame clones, some missing. The repertoire holds 120,000 to 150,000 clones, with 88% as singletons. The table lists this clone with a few counts. Looked up from germline, CDR1 is SNHLY and CDR2 is FYNNEI. This CDR3 comprises 14 residues. The V and J ends lost 8 bases and 0 bases respectively, with 14 bases between them. This clonotype originated in an adult who received the AZD1222 COVID-19 vaccine. This chain joins TRBV2 and TRBJ2-7, with D possibly matching TRBD2 (6 bases). The sample in question was peripheral blood, obtained 28 days after the second AZD1222 dose. The CDR3 nucleotides read TGTGCCAGCGCCCGGGACTTTCTCTCCTACGAGCAGTACTTC. It is translated as CASARDFLSYEQYF.